This T cell receptor (beta chain) was found in a study of vaccination effects on CD4 cells after COVID-19. Regarding this clone: Its specificity is not known.

The CDR3 has 10 residues. Germline V gene data show CDR1 as LGHNT and CDR2 as FRNRAP. Trimming shortened V by 6 bases and J by 3 bases, and 0 bases separated the two germline ends. CD4+ T cells specific for antigen were expanded with viral peptide pools by the ViraFEST assay before sequencing. Cells that had been cultured for roughly eleven days were the source of isolated CD4+ T cells. Each participant received a vaccine that was either BNT162b2 or mRNA-1273, given as two doses. Nucleocapsid antibodies stayed negative before and after vaccination, showing no earlier SARS-CoV-2 infection. Each culture had half its medium swapped for IL-2 medium on days 3 and 7. Method: immunoSEQ multiplex PCR; TCRdb's copy keeps in-frame clones and lacks some. The sample gives tens of thousands of clones, around 70% of which show up once; about 15% is in the top ten.

The V call is TRBV12-5, the J call TRBJ2-1; D gene ambiguous. The starting material was CD4+ T cells from PBMCs cultured with HCoV-OC43 spike peptides, obtained after COVID-19 vaccination. Subset reported: HCoV-OC43 spike overlapping peptide pool stimulation. The receptor was isolated from a human donor who received a COVID-19 vaccine. The CDR3 here is CASGYNEQFF. The DNA of the CDR3 is TGTGCTAGTGGCTACAATGAGCAGTTCTTC.